Below, 31 T cell receptor beta chains from the same sample are listed, as sequenced in a study of blood T cell repertoires in COVID-19. Here immunoSEQ multiplex PCR was the method, and the copy in TCRdb shows in-frame clones only, minus some. The sample lists fewer than 250,000 clones, around nine tenths occurring once. Material for sequencing was peripheral blood. These receptors all come from a man in his forties with acute or convalescent COVID-19.

This chain uses TRBV11-1 with TRBJ1-1, with D perhaps matching TRBD1 (5 bases). Germline-derived CDR1 and CDR2 are SGHAT and FQDESV (reference sequence). This CDR3 has 13 amino acids. V was cut by 5 bases and J by 5 bases, with 12 bases left in between. CDR3 in DNA: TGTGCCAGCAGCCATTTGGCAGGGACTGAAGCTTTCTTT. Encoded protein: CASSHLAGTEAFF.

This rearrangement joins TRBV7-9 to TRBJ2-4; D not resolved. This CDR3 region has 17 residues. Trimming took 4 bases from V and 0 from J, leaving 16 bases between them. Per the germline V gene, CDR1 is SEHNR and CDR2 is FQNEAQ (reference sequence). The CDR3: CASSSPETEIAKNIQYF. CDR3 coding DNA: TGTGCCAGCAGCTCCCCGGAGACTGAGATAGCCAAAAACATTCAGTACTTC.

This chain joins TRBV5-1 and TRBJ1-4; a possible D gene is TRBD1 (6 bases). Germline-derived CDR1 and CDR2 are SGHRS and YFSETQ. There are 14 residues in the CDR3. Trimming removed 4 bases at V and 2 bases at J, with 9 bases between. The CDR3 DNA is TGCGCCAGCAGCCCACAGGGTACTAATGAAAAACTGTTTTTT. This sequence encodes CASSPQGTNEKLFF.

This chain uses TRBV19 with TRBJ2-1; 7 bases align to TRBD1. The CDR3 runs to 15 residues. The germline gives CDR1 LNHDA, CDR2 SQIVND (reference sequence). The J segment lost 6 bases and the V segment lost 0 bases, leaving 5 bases of the junction unmatched. This chain's CDR3 is CASSIDKKGANEQFF. CDR3 sequence (DNA): TGTGCCAGTAGTATAGATAAAAAGGGGGCCAATGAGCAGTTCTTC.

The chain couples TRBV9 to TRBJ1-3; D unclear. CDR3 length: 14 residues. The germline V gene encodes CDR1 SGDLS and CDR2 YYNGEE. Trimming pared 1 base from V and 4 bases from J, leaving 9 bases between. CDR3 protein: CASSVIAEGNTIYF. The CDR3 DNA reads as TGTGCCAGCAGCGTAATAGCAGAGGGAAACACCATATATTTT.

V is TRBV4-3 and J is TRBJ2-3, with TRBD1 matching over 9 bases. The germline V gene encodes CDR1 LGHNA and CDR2 YSLEER. Losses at the gene ends were 0 bases for V and 5 bases for J; bases not matched to a gene: 9. The CDR3 is made up of 17 amino acids. The CDR3 DNA sequence: TGCGCCAGCAGCCAAGAAATCCGGGACAGGGTGGTAGATACGCAGTATTTT. It translates to CASSQEIRDRVVDTQYF.

To note about this clone: This specimen includes other DNA sequences encoding the same CDR3. This rearrangement joins TRBV28 to TRBJ1-1; D gene ambiguous. CDR3 length equals 11 residues. Germline assignment: CDR1 MDHEN and CDR2 SYDVKM. With 6 bases removed from V and 1 base from J, the gap between germline ends came to 3 bases. CDR3: CASSGNTEAFF. In nucleotides, the CDR3 is TGTGCCAGCAGCGGGAACACTGAAGCTTTCTTT.

The sample holds one count of this clone. The chain recombines TRBV7-2 with TRBJ2-7; maybe TRBD2 (7 bases). V was pared by 5 bases and J by 5 bases, with 22 bases between. The CDR3 loop spans 16 amino acids. The germline V gene encodes CDR1 SGHTA and CDR2 FQGNSA. The CDR3 sequence: CASSQAGQTPFHEQYF. CDR3 sequence (DNA): TGTGCCAGCAGCCAAGCGGGACAAACTCCATTCCACGAGCAGTACTTC.

The CDR3: CASSTGEGQPQHF. DNA of the CDR3: TGTGCCAGCAGTACGGGGGAAGGTCAGCCCCAGCATTTT. The chain couples TRBV6-6 to TRBJ1-5, with TRBD1 as a possible D gene (5 bases). The length of the CDR3 is 13 residues. Germline V gene sequence: CDR1 MNHNY, CDR2 SVGAGI (reference sequence). Trimming left V 5 bases short and J 6 bases short, with 11 bases between.

The chain uses TRBV4-1 and TRBJ2-7, with 7 bases identical to TRBD2. The ends lost 2 bases at V and 1 base at J; junction bases unmatched: 8. CDR1 is MGHRA, CDR2 YSYEKL, per germline. The CDR3 is 16 residues long. The DNA for the CDR3 is TGCGCCAGCAGCCAAACGGGACGGGGGGATTCCTACGAGCAGTACTTC. As protein: CASSQTGRGDSYEQYF.

The sample holds one count of this clone. The V and J genes are TRBV7-8 and TRBJ1-6, with TRBD1 as a possible D gene (5 bases). The CDR3 sequence is 15 residues long. With 2 bases removed from V and 9 bases from J, the gap between germline ends came to 14 bases. Germline assignment: CDR1 SGHVS and CDR2 FQNEAQ. DNA for the CDR3: TGTGCCAGCAGCTTATCCAGGGAACGGGCTTCACCCCTCCACTTT. The encoded protein is CASSLSRERASPLHF.

The chain recombines TRBV4-1 with TRBJ2-5, with 10 nucleotides matching TRBD1. In germline, CDR1 is MGHRA, CDR2 YSYEKL. The V gene end was trimmed by 4 bases and the J gene end by 5 bases; junction bases not matched to a gene: 13. The CDR3 is 17 residues long. Written as DNA, the CDR3 is TGCGCCAGCAGCCCCAGCCCAGGACAGGGGGAATCGGAGACCCAGTACTTC. Encoded protein: CASSPSPGQGESETQYF.

The J gene is TRBJ2-5, the V gene TRBV7-6, with a tentative D call TRBD1 (6 bases). The germline V and J ends were trimmed by 1 base and 6 bases, with 15 bases remaining between them. Germline V gene sequence: CDR1 SGHVS, CDR2 FNYEAQ. This CDR3 spans 15 amino acids. The CDR3 bases are TGTGCCAGCAGCTTAGTTGGACAGCAGGTCCAGACCCAGTACTTC. Protein product: CASSLVGQQVQTQYF.

CDR3 protein: CASSYFGQGSYEQYF. The CDR3 DNA is TGTGCCAGCAGTTACTTTGGACAGGGTTCCTACGAGCAGTACTTC. J is TRBJ2-7 and V is TRBV6-2 or TRBV6-3; 8 positions match TRBD1. Germline CDR1 and CDR2: MNHEY and SVGEGT. CDR3 length: 15 residues. V lost 1 base to trimming and J lost 1 base; unmatched junction nucleotides: 3.

The J gene is TRBJ2-1, the V gene TRBV14, with 7 bases aligning to TRBD2. Germline V gives CDR1 SGHDN, CDR2 FVKESK. V was clipped by 1 base and J by 6 bases; unmatched bases: 9. The length of the CDR3 is 16 residues. CDR3 in amino acids: CASSQAASGPFNEQFF. CDR3 coding DNA: TGTGCCAGCAGCCAAGCGGCTAGCGGTCCGTTCAATGAGCAGTTCTTC.

This sequence joins TRBV7-9 and TRBJ2-7, with no clear D. This CDR3 comprises 15 residues. Trimming removed 5 bases from V and 6 bases from J, with 20 bases in between. Germline CDR1 reads SEHNR; CDR2 reads FQNEAQ (reference sequence). Written as DNA, the CDR3 is TGTGCCAGCAGCCCATCAAAACTTCTGCCCCCCGAGCAGTACTTC. Translated, it gives CASSPSKLLPPEQYF.

The chain carries TRBV4-3 and TRBJ1-5, with TRBD1 as a possible D gene (5 bases). CDR3 length equals 16 residues. The V gene lost 4 bases and the J gene lost 1 base, with 14 bases spanning the gap. CDR1 is LGHNA and CDR2 is YSLEER in the germline V gene. The CDR3 loop reads CASSLTGVGSNQPQHF. The CDR3 DNA follows: TGCGCCAGCAGCCTCACGGGGGTCGGGAGCAATCAGCCCCAGCATTTT.

The rearrangement uses TRBV24-1 and TRBJ1-4; D not resolved. The CDR3 consists of 15 residues. Germline V gene sequence: CDR1 KGHDR, CDR2 SFDVKD. The V end was cut by 3 bases, the J end by 4 bases, with 11 bases between. The CDR3 DNA reads TGTGCCACCAGTGATGGCCGAGGACTTAATGAAAAACTGTTTTTT. This encodes CATSDGRGLNEKLFF.

The chain recombines TRBV9 with TRBJ2-6; TRBD1 matches at 7 bases. Germline V CDR1 and CDR2: SGDLS, YYNGEE. CDR3 size: 16 residues. V trimming: 1 base; J trimming: 2 bases; junction bases outside the gene matches: 3. The CDR3 loop reads CASSVFDRAGANVLTF. CDR3 DNA sequence: TGTGCCAGCAGCGTATTCGACAGGGCTGGGGCCAACGTCCTGACTTTC.

The chain employs TRBV28 and TRBJ1-2, with D possibly matching TRBD1 (6 bases). The germline V and J ends were trimmed by 6 bases and 2 bases, with 13 bases remaining between them. Germline loops: CDR1 MDHEN, CDR2 SYDVKM. There are 14 residues in the CDR3. CDR3 sequence reads: CASRVPQGNYGYTF. The CDR3 DNA is TGTGCCAGCAGGGTACCACAGGGAAACTATGGCTACACCTTC.

In its sample, this clone was seen once. DNA of the CDR3: TGCGCCAGCAGCCCGGGACAGGGCGAAGAGACCCAGTACTTC. It yields the protein CASSPGQGEETQYF. V and J are TRBV5-1 and TRBJ2-5, with TRBD1 identical over 9 bases. CDR1 and CDR2 from the germline V gene are SGHRS and YFSETQ. The CDR3 is 14 residues long. V lost 4 bases to trimming and J lost 3 bases; unmatched junction nucleotides: 4.

This chain joins TRBV6-6 and TRBJ2-7, with 11 bases identical to TRBD2. Germline-derived CDR1 and CDR2 are MNHNY and SVGAGI (reference sequence). V was clipped by 4 bases and J by 9 bases; unmatched bases: 14. This CDR3 has 16 amino acids. The DNA for the CDR3 is TGTGCCAGCAGTTCCTTACGACTAGCGGGGAGATCGGGGCAGTACTTC. Translating it yields CASSSLRLAGRSGQYF.

V usage is TRBV18 and J usage is TRBJ1-2, with D tentatively TRBD1 (6 bases). CDR1 is KGHSH, CDR2 LQKENI, per germline. The CDR3 has 14 amino acids. The ends were cut back, 5 bases at V and 1 base at J, with 11 bases in the middle. CDR3 loop: CASSDDRSNYGYTF. The CDR3 DNA sequence: TGTGCCAGCTCAGACGACAGGAGTAACTATGGCTACACCTTC.

In DNA form, the CDR3 reads TGTGCCAGCAGTTTTCCGTCAGGGGGCAATAGCAATCAGCCCCAGCATTTT. It encodes CASSFPSGGNSNQPQHF. The J gene is TRBJ1-5, the V gene TRBV28, with 8 bases fitting TRBD1. After removal of 3 bases from V and 0 bases from J, the junction contained 7 bases not matched to a gene. Germline-derived CDR1 and CDR2 are MDHEN and SYDVKM. The CDR3 spans 17 residues.

The table lists this clone with a count of one. The rearrangement uses TRBV6-6 and TRBJ2-5; 8 positions agree with TRBD2. Germline V gene data show CDR1 as MNHNY and CDR2 as SVGAGI (reference sequence). Trimming removed 5 bases from V and 4 bases from J; junction bases left unmatched: 15. The CDR3 has 17 amino acids. The CDR3 DNA is TGTGCCAGCAGTCCGTTGGTGGCAAGCGGGGGCGCAGAGACCCAGTACTTC. Residues: CASSPLVASGGAETQYF.

V is TRBV7-8 and J is TRBJ1-1; D unresolved. V gave up 6 bases and J gave up 3 bases, with 11 bases separating them. The CDR3 consists of 13 residues. The V gene's germline CDR1 is SGHVS and CDR2 FQNEAQ. CDR3: CASSSQEDTEAFF. The CDR3 DNA reads TGTGCCAGCAGTTCCCAGGAAGACACTGAAGCTTTCTTT.

The rearrangement uses TRBV19 and TRBJ2-1, with 11 bases lining up with TRBD1. V lost 5 bases and J lost 8; bases outside the gene matches: 11. Germline V gene sequence: CDR1 LNHDA, CDR2 SQIVND (reference sequence). The CDR3 is 16 residues long. CDR3 coding DNA: TGTGCCAGTAGTCCCTCGGGACAGGGGGAGTGGGATGAGCAGTTCTTC. Its protein is CASSPSGQGEWDEQFF. Full variable domain (outside the CDR3, taken from reference TRBV19 and TRBJ2-1): DGGITQSPKYLFRKEGQNVTLSCEQNLNHDAMYWYRQDPGQGLRLIYYSQIVNDFQKGDIAEGYSVSREKKESFPLTVTSAQKNPTAFYLCASSPSGQGEWDEQFFGPGTRLTVL.

This clone was recorded a few times. The chain carries TRBV7-9 and TRBJ1-2; tentatively, D is TRBD1 (5 bases). Germline V CDR1 and CDR2: SEHNR, FQNEAQ (reference sequence). Trimming took off 5 bases at V and 5 bases at J, with 30 bases between the two ends. The CDR3 runs to 19 residues. The CDR3 sequence is CASSPPPRPGSILWYGYTF. In nucleotides, the CDR3 is TGTGCCAGCAGCCCCCCACCCCGGCCAGGGTCTATATTGTGGTATGGCTACACCTTC.

This chain connects TRBV6-5 to TRBJ2-2; 7 bases map to TRBD1. The germline gives CDR1 MNHEY, CDR2 SVGAGI. This CDR3 has 15 amino acids. With V trimmed by 8 bases and J by 0 bases, 6 bases remained unmatched. CDR3 DNA sequence: TGTGCCAGCGCAAGGGGGCCAACGAACACCGGGGAGCTGTTTTTT. Protein product: CASARGPTNTGELFF.

The genes are TRBV7-9 and TRBJ1-2, with D perhaps TRBD1 (5 bases). Per germline, CDR1 SEHNR and CDR2 FQNEAQ (reference sequence). V lost 2 bases, J lost 6 bases, and 10 bases lay in between. This CDR3 is built from 13 residues. CDR3 in DNA: TGTGCCAGCAGCTTACAGGGATCCGATGGCTACACCTTC. Translated, it gives CASSLQGSDGYTF.

This chain links TRBV6-5 with TRBJ2-7; TRBD1 aligns across 9 bases. Unmatched junction bases numbered 8, after V lost 0 bases and J lost 5 bases. Germline CDR1 MNHEY, CDR2 SVGAGI. This CDR3 has 16 amino acids. Here the CDR3 reads CASSYSFPGTGHEQYF. Written as DNA, the CDR3 is TGTGCCAGCAGTTACTCTTTCCCGGGGACAGGGCACGAGCAGTACTTC.